Listed below are T cell receptor beta chains from one sample, sequenced in a study of blood T cell repertoires in COVID-19. Produced via immunoSEQ multiplex PCR; TCRdb's table is partial and in-frame only. This sample yields 250,000 to 300,000 clones, of which approximately 85% are seen a single time; 5.1% belongs to the top ten. The sample was peripheral blood. These receptors were collected from a man aged 50 to 59 with active or convalescent COVID-19. The CDR3 runs from the conserved cysteine through the conserved F or W. Each record gives: D gene, CDR3 length, J gene, V gene, clone size, CDR3 DNA, CDR3 protein. A D gene is named only where the DNA matches it firmly. Clone sizes are given selectively: once, few, many, or a class where the clone is expanded.

>-|19|TRBJ2-3|TRBV4-2|-
TGTGCCAGCAGCCAAGAGGCGGGTGGATCCGCCCGACCCACAGATACGCAGTATTTT
CASSQEAGGSARPTDTQYF
>-|14|TRBJ1-2|TRBV7-2|-
TGTGCCAGCAGCCCCCACCGGGGAGAGTATGGCTACACCTTC
CASSPHRGEYGYTF
>TRBD2|15|TRBJ2-7|TRBV7-3|-
TGTGCCAGCAGCATCACTAGCGGTCCACAGTACGAGCAGTACTTC
CASSITSGPQYEQYF
>TRBD1|15|TRBJ1-4|TRBV5-5|once
TGTGCCAGCAGCCGCCCCGGGACAGGGGCTGAAAAACTGTTTTTT
CASSRPGTGAEKLFF
>-|12|TRBJ1-4|TRBV7-2|-
TGTGCCAGCAGCTTCCTGGGCGAAAAACTGTTTTTT
CASSFLGEKLFF
>TRBD2|16|TRBJ2-3|TRBV12-5|-
TGTGCTAGTGGTCGCGGCGGGAGTAGGAGCACAGATACGCAGTATTTT
CASGRGGSRSTDTQYF
>-|15|TRBJ1-2|TRBV18|-
TGTGCCAGCTCACGGGAGACCGGGTCCTCCTATGGCTACACCTTC
CASSRETGSSYGYTF
>-|14|TRBJ2-2|TRBV7-3|-
TGTGCCAGCAGCTCCGCTAGAGACACCGGGGAGCTGTTTTTT
CASSSARDTGELFF
>TRBD1|16|TRBJ1-2|TRBV7-8|-
TGTGCCAGCAGCCCCCTGTCAGGGGGCTTTGGCTATGGCTACACCTTC
CASSPLSGGFGYGYTF
>-|12|TRBJ2-1|TRBV12-5|-
TGTGCTAGTGCCTCCGACGGGGGTGAGCAGTTCTTC
CASASDGGEQFF
>TRBD2|17|TRBJ2-3|TRBV6-2/TRBV6-3|-
TGTGCCAGCAGTTACGCCACTAGCGGGAGAGGGCCCCTAATGCAGTATTTT
CASSYATSGRGPLMQYF
>TRBD2|17|TRBJ2-1|TRBV13|-
TGTGCCAGCAGCTTAGAGGGCGGGAGGGCCTCCTACAATGAGCAGTTCTTC
CASSLEGGRASYNEQFF
>-|15|TRBJ1-1|TRBV3-1/TRBV3-2|-
TGTGCCAGCAGCGTAGCAACATTACGTCGCGCTGAAGCTTTCTTT
CASSVATLRRAEAFF
>TRBD1|12|TRBJ2-7|TRBV28|-
TGTGCCAGCAGTTCCGGACAGGACGAGCAGTACTTC
CASSSGQDEQYF
>-|14|TRBJ1-1|TRBV7-3|-
TGTGCCAGCAGCTTAACGGGAGGGGGCACTGAAGCTTTCTTT
CASSLTGGGTEAFF
>TRBD1|16|TRBJ1-6|TRBV30|-
TGTGCCTGGAGGGGACAGGGGGCCTCCTATAATTCACCCCTCCACTTT
CAWRGQGASYNSPLHF
>TRBD2|16|TRBJ2-1|TRBV6-5|-
TGTGCCAGCAGTTATGAAGGACTAGCGGAACACAATGAGCAGTTCTTC
CASSYEGLAEHNEQFF
>-|15|TRBJ2-7|TRBV5-6|-
TGTGCCAGCAGCGGGGGCGTGGCGCGGGCCTACGAGCAGTACTTC
CASSGGVARAYEQYF
>-|14|TRBJ1-2|TRBV6-1|-
TGTGCCAGCAGTGAATACAGGGCGAACTATGGCTACACCTTC
CASSEYRANYGYTF
>-|11|TRBJ2-7|TRBV7-2|once
TGTGCCAGCTCCCCCGCCTACGAGCAGTACTTC
CASSPAYEQYF
>-|14|TRBJ1-1|TRBV5-4|-
TGTGCCAGCAGCTTGGGAGAACTGAACACTGAAGCTTTCTTT
CASSLGELNTEAFF
>-|12|TRBJ1-2|TRBV6-5|-
TGTGCCAGCAGTACAGGGAACTATGGCTACACCTTC
CASSTGNYGYTF
>TRBD2|15|TRBJ2-1|TRBV6-1|-
TGTGCCAGCAGTGAAGAAGCGGGAAGCTACAATGAGCAGTTCTTC
CASSEEAGSYNEQFF
>TRBD1|13|TRBJ1-1|TRBV2|-
TGTGCCAGCACTATTACAGGGGCTGCTGAAGCTTTCTTT
CASTITGAAEAFF
>TRBD1|15|TRBJ2-3|TRBV6-5|-
TGTGCCAGCAAGTTCAGGGGGCGCAGAGACGGTGGCCAGTATTTT
CASKFRGRRDGGQYF
>-|16|TRBJ1-5|TRBV20-1|-
TGCAGTGCTAGTTCTGGGGCGACGAGTAGCAATCAGCCCCAGCATTTT
CSASSGATSSNQPQHF
>-|14|TRBJ1-5|TRBV6-5|-
TGTGCCAGCACCACAACGGAGGAGTCGGAGCCCCAGCATTTT
CASTTTEESEPQHF
>-|13|TRBJ2-3|TRBV15|few
TGTGCCACCAGCATCAGGCTAACAGATACGCAGTATTTT
CATSIRLTDTQYF
>-|18|TRBJ1-5|TRBV6-2/TRBV6-3|-
TGTGCCAGCAGTCCCGACCGGGAGGGGGGGGCAAGCAATCAGCCCCAGCATTTT
CASSPDREGGASNQPQHF
>TRBD2|16|TRBJ2-7|TRBV19|-
TGTGCCAGTCGATACCCGGAGCGGGACCTCTCCTACGAGCAGTACTTC
CASRYPERDLSYEQYF
>-|16|TRBJ1-2|TRBV28|-
TGTGCCACCTCCCCTACTAGAGGTTCGGGGGGCTATGGCTACACCTTC
CATSPTRGSGGYGYTF
>TRBD1|14|TRBJ1-3|TRBV19|once
TGTGCCAGTTTGGACAGGGGGACTGGAAACACCATATATTTT
CASLDRGTGNTIYF
>-|14|TRBJ1-2|TRBV28|-
TGTGCCAGCAGTTTCGGGGGTGATTTCTACGGCTACACCTTC
CASSFGGDFYGYTF
>-|15|TRBJ1-5|TRBV7-2|-
TGTGCCAGCAGCTTAGTGGCCGGCCAGGGTCAGCCCCAGCATTTT
CASSLVAGQGQPQHF
>TRBD1|12|TRBJ2-2|TRBV7-8|-
TGTGCCAGCAGCCAAGGACAGGGTAATCTGTTTTTT
CASSQGQGNLFF
>-|15|TRBJ2-3|TRBV4-1|-
TGCGCCAGCAGCCAAGAGTGGCTAGTTGGGGATACGCAGTATTTT
CASSQEWLVGDTQYF
>-|11|TRBJ2-5|TRBV5-6|-
TGTGCCAGCAGCTTAGTTGCCCCGGGGTACTTC
CASSLVAPGYF
>-|15|TRBJ1-1|TRBV7-2|-
TGTGCCAGCAGTCCTCCGGGGGGATTGAACACTGAAGCTTTCTTT
CASSPPGGLNTEAFF
>-|12|TRBJ2-3|TRBV15|-
TGTGCCACCAGCAGGAGGGAGGATACGCAGTATTTT
CATSRREDTQYF
>-|14|TRBJ2-3|TRBV5-1|-
TGCGCCAGCAGCTTGTACGGGAGTACAGATACGCAGTATTTT
CASSLYGSTDTQYF
>-|19|TRBJ1-3|TRBV7-2|-
TGTGCCAGCAGCTTGTATCCACGGGGACTGGGAGCTCGTGGAAACACCATATATTTT
CASSLYPRGLGARGNTIYF
>-|17|TRBJ2-5|TRBV28|-
TGTGCCAGCAGTTTACTGGTCCGGGCGGGGTCCCAAGAGACCCAGTACTTC
CASSLLVRAGSQETQYF
>TRBD1|13|TRBJ1-2|TRBV27|-
TGTGCCAGCAGTTTAGGGACAGACTATGGCTACACCTTC
CASSLGTDYGYTF
>-|13|TRBJ1-1|TRBV12-3/TRBV12-4|-
TGTGCCAGCAAACTAGGGAGGCACCCTGAAGCTTTCTTT
CASKLGRHPEAFF
>-|12|TRBJ2-1|TRBV19|-
TGTGCCAGCCGAGGCTCCTACAATGAGCAGTTCTTC
CASRGSYNEQFF
>TRBD1|16|TRBJ1-2|TRBV28|-
TGTGCCAGCGCCCCCCTAGGGACAGGAACCAACTATGGCTACACCTTC
CASAPLGTGTNYGYTF
>TRBD2|17|TRBJ2-3|TRBV6-1|-
TGTGCCAGCAGTGAAAGATTTGCGGGAGGCCTGTCAGATACGCAGTATTTT
CASSERFAGGLSDTQYF
>-|16|TRBJ2-3|TRBV7-3|-
TGTGCCAGCAGCCTGGGACTCAGCTTGGCCACAGATACGCAGTATTTT
CASSLGLSLATDTQYF